This is a list of T cell receptor beta chains from one sample in a study of blood T cells in healthy people across ages. Each CDR3 protein gets one entry after TCRdb re-called the 5' RACE reads with MiXCR. The repertoire consists of hundreds of thousands of distinct CDR3 sequences, with roughly 20% occurring once and the leading ten covering 3% to 4.5%. The sample taken for sequencing was blood. Every receptor here comes from a man between 65 and 79 years old in good health. Each CDR3 is given with its conserved first and last residue.

>TRBJ2-7|TRBV18
CASSPSGQGYEQYF
>TRBJ2-5|TRBV29-1
CGVAREEETQYF
>TRBJ2-3|TRBV28
CASSPQLGENTDTQYF
>.|TRBV7-2
CASSWIGGPRISYSEQFF
>TRBJ2-7|TRBV2
CASSTGRSQYF
>TRBJ2-5|TRBV7-2
CASSPLGTVGETQYF
>TRBJ1-2|TRBV5-5
CASSLEEGGLYGYTF
>TRBJ2-7|TRBV5-1
CASFTSPGGTYEQYF
>TRBJ2-1|TRBV6-5
CASRTGGNEQFF
>TRBJ1-5|TRBV2
CASREGPSQPQHF